This T cell receptor beta chain is from a study of CD8+ T cells in alopecia areata. Study results and caveats: Unlike in mice, where it was clearer, TCR sharing across patients was less clear, possibly HLA-related. In lesional scalp, particularly from alopecia totalis/universalis, clonality was higher than in normal scalp.

The CDR3 extends over 13 amino acids. With 7 bases removed from V and 7 bases from J, the gap between germline ends came to 19 bases. CDR1 SQVTM and CDR2 ANQGSEA come from the germline V gene. Sequencing relied on a cDNA template that was reverse transcribed from extracted RNA. Profiling relied on immunoSEQ multiplex PCR, and the TCRdb table lists in-frame clones only, not all of them. The data show 110,000 or so clones, around 64% seen once. With regard to this clone: What it binds is unknown.

The source material was CD4+ T cells sorted from blood. The receptor comes from a human donor in good health. This chain joins TRBV29-1 and TRBJ1-2; D is possibly TRBD1 (5 bases). CDR3 bases: TGCAGCGCTTGGGTTCCAGGGAAGGGTGGCTACACCTTC. It translates to CSAWVPGKGGYTF.